This is a list of T cell receptor beta chains from one sample in a study of T-cell reconstitution after alpha-beta-depleted transplantation in children. MiXCR, applied by TCRdb to the PCR reads, yields one record per CDR3 protein. The data hold 150,000 to 250,000 distinct CDR3 sequences, with roughly 6.5% observed a single time. This sample comprised PBMCs, obtained before TCRalphabeta/CD19-depleted stem cell transplant. These receptors came from a girl less than two years old with combined immunodeficiency, due to receive a stem cell transplant. Both conserved end residues are part of each CDR3. A D gene is named only where the DNA matches it firmly. Part of the rows lack a size; the others show once, few, many or a class for expanded clones.

.	TRBV21-1	TRBJ2-1	16	many	TGTGCCAGCAGCAAACCTTACAGGGGCTCCTACAATGAGCAGTTCTTC	CASSKPYRGSYNEQFF
.	TRBV20-1	TRBJ1-5	12	many	TGCAGTGCTCAGTATAGCAATCAGCCCCAGCATTTT	CSAQYSNQPQHF
.	TRBV29-1	TRBJ2-2	13	many	TGCAGCGTTGACTATCTAGCGACCGGGGAGCTGTTTTTT	CSVDYLATGELFF
.	TRBV15	TRBJ2-1	16	.	TGTGCCACCAGTTCAGTCATCGGACCTTTATACAATGAGCAGTTCTTC	CATSSVIGPLYNEQFF
.	TRBV7-9	TRBJ2-1	14	many	TGTGCCAGCAGCTTAGGTCTCACGGCCAATGAGCAGTTCTTC	CASSLGLTANEQFF
.	TRBV14	TRBJ1-2	16	many	TGTGCCAGCAGCCAAGGCATGGGCCTATATGGGGATGGCTACACCTTC	CASSQGMGLYGDGYTF
.	TRBV4-1	TRBJ1-1	13	many	TGCGCCAGCAGCCAAGTTAGAAGCACTGAAGCTTTCTTT	CASSQVRSTEAFF
.	TRBV5-6	TRBJ2-5	14	many	TGTGCCAGCAGCTTGGGTGGGAGTGGTGGGACCCAGTACTTC	CASSLGGSGGTQYF
.	TRBV29-1	TRBJ1-2	13	many	TGCAGCGTTATGGGCAGGCGACTTCTCGACTACACCTTC	CSVMGRRLLDYTF
.	TRBV4-3	TRBJ2-3	14	many	TGCGCCAGCAGCCAAGTCACCGTCACAGATACGCAGTATTTT	CASSQVTVTDTQYF
.	TRBV6-1	TRBJ1-1	13	many	TGTGCCAGCGGTGGAGGGGGGAACACTGAAGCTTTCTTT	CASGGGGNTEAFF
.	TRBV10-3	TRBJ2-7	11	many	TGTGCCATTCTATATACCTACGAGCAGTACTTC	CAILYTYEQYF
TRBD2	TRBV29-1	TRBJ2-7	15	many	TGCAGCGTTGAAGTTCCCGGGACTAGCGGCTACGAGCAGTACTTC	CSVEVPGTSGYEQYF
TRBD2	TRBV4-3	TRBJ2-7	16	.	TGCGCCAGCAGCCAAGTCGAGACTAGCTACTCCTACGAGCAGTACTTC	CASSQVETSYSYEQYF
TRBD2	TRBV28	TRBJ2-1	16	many	TGTGCCAGCAGACCTGCTAGCGGGAGGGCAAGGAATGAGCAGTTCTTC	CASRPASGRARNEQFF
TRBD2	TRBV4-3	TRBJ2-1	23	many	TGCGCCAGCAGCCAAGAGCCGGGACTAGCGGGAGGTACTGGGAATAGCTCCTACAATGAGCAGTTCTTC	CASSQEPGLAGGTGNSSYNEQFF
TRBD1	TRBV28	TRBJ1-5	15	many	TGTGCCAGCAGTTATGGACAGGGTATCGGCCAGCCCCAGCATTTT	CASSYGQGIGQPQHF
.	TRBV10-3	TRBJ2-2	12	many	TGTGCCACGGAGGCGAACACCGGGGAGCTGTTTTTT	CATEANTGELFF
.	TRBV11-2	TRBJ2-7	14	many	TGTGCCAGCAGCTCGTGGACCCGGCACTACGAGCAGTACTTC	CASSSWTRHYEQYF
TRBD1	TRBV20-1	TRBJ1-6	15	few	TGCAGTGCTAGAGCCGGCCGACAGGGTATTTCACCCCTCCACTTT	CSARAGRQGISPLHF
TRBD2	TRBV7-6	TRBJ2-7	15	many	TGTGCCAGCAGCTTAGTAGCGGGGAGCTCCTACGAGCAGTACTTC	CASSLVAGSSYEQYF
.	TRBV5-6	TRBJ1-1	13	.	TGTGCCAGCAGCTTGGCGTCGAACACTGAAGCTTTCTTT	CASSLASNTEAFF
TRBD2	TRBV27	TRBJ2-1	17	many	TGTGCCAGCAGTCCCGGACTAGCAGGGGCCTCCTACAATGAGCAGTTCTTC	CASSPGLAGASYNEQFF
.	TRBV25-1	TRBJ2-7	16	many	TGTGCCAGCAGTGAATGGGGCGGGCAGGGCTCGTACGAGCAGTACTTC	CASSEWGGQGSYEQYF
TRBD2	TRBV7-2	TRBJ2-7	17	many	TGTGCCAGCAGCTTAGCGCCTCTAGCGGGAGGGTTCTACGAGCAGTACTTC	CASSLAPLAGGFYEQYF
TRBD2	TRBV20-1	TRBJ2-7	14	many	TGCAGTGCTATAACTAGCGGGAGGGGTAGCGAGCAGTACTTC	CSAITSGRGSEQYF
.	TRBV12-5	TRBJ1-2	15	many	TGTGCTAGTGGTGTGGAGCCGAACGCCAACTATGGCTACACCTTC	CASGVEPNANYGYTF
TRBD1	TRBV12-3/TRBV12-4	TRBJ1-5	13	many	TGTGCCAGCAGCCTACAGGGGGCCCAGCCCCAGCATTTT	CASSLQGAQPQHF
.	TRBV5-6	TRBJ2-5	16	many	TGTGCCAGCAGCTTATTATTCAGGGCCTGGAAAGAGACCCAGTACTTC	CASSLLFRAWKETQYF
TRBD1	TRBV20-1	TRBJ2-5	13	many	TGCAGTGCTGTCAGGGGGCGTAGGGAGACCCAGTACTTC	CSAVRGRRETQYF
TRBD1	TRBV7-2	TRBJ2-5	16	many	TGTGCCAGCAGCATGACAGGGGGCATGTACCAAGAGACCCAGTACTTC	CASSMTGGMYQETQYF
.	TRBV6-5	TRBJ2-2	16	many	TGTGCCAGCAGTAACAGACTCAGCCGGAACACCGGGGAGCTGTTTTTT	CASSNRLSRNTGELFF
.	TRBV28	TRBJ2-7	14	many	TGTGCCAGCAACTCGCGGACATGGGACTACGAGCAGTACTTC	CASNSRTWDYEQYF
TRBD1	TRBV25-1	TRBJ2-1	19	many	TGTGCCAGCAGTGATTTCGACAGGGGGCCCCTTTCCGACTACAATGAGCAGTTCTTC	CASSDFDRGPLSDYNEQFF
.	TRBV29-1	TRBJ2-5	12	many	TGCAGCGTTGGTCTCCCACCCGGGGCCCAGTACTTC	CSVGLPPGAQYF
.	TRBV27	TRBJ1-5	14	few	TGTGCCAGCAGTTTGACTCCTGTGACTCAGCCCCAGCATTTT	CASSLTPVTQPQHF
.	TRBV4-3	TRBJ2-1	15	many	TGCGCCAGCAGCCAAGATCTCCCGAACTACAATGAGCAGTTCTTC	CASSQDLPNYNEQFF
.	TRBV20-1	TRBJ2-5	13	many	TGCAGTGCAGTAAAAGCCCCACAAGAGACCCAGTACTTC	CSAVKAPQETQYF
TRBD2	TRBV12-3/TRBV12-4	TRBJ2-1	17	many	TGTGCCAGCAGCATCCCGGGACTAGCGGAGACCTACAATGAGCAGTTCTTC	CASSIPGLAETYNEQFF
.	TRBV12-3/TRBV12-4	TRBJ1-1	15	many	TGTGCCAGCAGTTTCGGACGCCTCTTGGACACTGAAGCTTTCTTT	CASSFGRLLDTEAFF
.	TRBV5-6	TRBJ2-1	15	many	TGTGCCAGCAGCTCTAGGGACTCGCGGTGGAATGAGCAGTTCTTC	CASSSRDSRWNEQFF
.	TRBV7-8	TRBJ2-1	16	many	TGTGCCAGCAGCTTAGCACGTATAAGCTCCTACAATGAGCAGTTCTTC	CASSLARISSYNEQFF
TRBD2	TRBV6-1	TRBJ2-3	15	few	TGTGCCAGCCTCATTAGCGGGAGGTTCCCAGATACGCAGTATTTT	CASLISGRFPDTQYF
TRBD1	TRBV12-3/TRBV12-4	TRBJ1-3	14	many	TGTGCCAGCAGGTCGACAGGGGCTGGAAACACCATATATTTT	CASRSTGAGNTIYF
.	TRBV4-3	TRBJ2-7	16	many	TGCGCCAGCAGCCAAGCCCACGAGGAGGGGAGGTTGAAGCAGTACTTC	CASSQAHEEGRLKQYF
.	TRBV7-9	TRBJ2-2	17	many	TGTGCCAGCAGCTTAGCCCCGGGGCGGGGTACCACCGGGGAGCTGTTTTTT	CASSLAPGRGTTGELFF
.	TRBV12-5	TRBJ2-1	13	many	TGTGCTAGTGGGACATCCCGGATCAATGAGCAGTTCTTC	CASGTSRINEQFF
.	TRBV20-1	TRBJ2-5	13	many	TGCAGTGCCGCCCAGGCGGCGGAAGAGACCCAGTACTTC	CSAAQAAEETQYF
.	TRBV15	TRBJ1-6	14	many	TGTGCCACCAGCATTGGTCGGGGGAATTCACCCCTCCACTTT	CATSIGRGNSPLHF
.	TRBV6-6	TRBJ1-2	13	many	TGTGCCAGCGGACGCGGGGGAGGCTATGGCTACACCTTC	CASGRGGGYGYTF
.	TRBV7-9	TRBJ2-1	12	many	TGTGCCAGCAGCTTAGACGGCGATGAGCAGTTCTTC	CASSLDGDEQFF
.	TRBV6-5	TRBJ1-1	15	many	TGTGCCAGCAGTTACGCCAGGGGAGGAGGAACTGAAGCTTTCTTT	CASSYARGGGTEAFF
.	TRBV7-3	TRBJ2-2	17	many	TGTGCCAGCAGCCCCCAGTGGGGGGGGCCTCACACCGGGGAGCTGTTTTTT	CASSPQWGGPHTGELFF